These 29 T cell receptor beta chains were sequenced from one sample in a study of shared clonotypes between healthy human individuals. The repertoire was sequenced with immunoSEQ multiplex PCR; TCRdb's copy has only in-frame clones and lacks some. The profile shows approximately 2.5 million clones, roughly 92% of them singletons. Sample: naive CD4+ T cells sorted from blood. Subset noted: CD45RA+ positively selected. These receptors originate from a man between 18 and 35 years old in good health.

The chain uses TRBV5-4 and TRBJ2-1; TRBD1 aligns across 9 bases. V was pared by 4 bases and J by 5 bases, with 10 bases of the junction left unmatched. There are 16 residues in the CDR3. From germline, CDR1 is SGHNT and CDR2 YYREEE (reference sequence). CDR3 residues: CASSNTGTGLDNEQFF. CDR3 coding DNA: TGTGCCAGCAGCAATACCGGGACAGGGCTCGACAATGAGCAGTTCTTC.

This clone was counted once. For the CDR3, the DNA is TGCGCCAGCAGCCAAGGGCCCTATAGCACAGATACGCAGTATTTT. Translating it yields CASSQGPYSTDTQYF. The rearrangement uses TRBV4-3 and TRBJ2-3, with D uncertain. V was trimmed by 1 base and J by 0 bases, leaving 8 bases between them. Germline lookup yields CDR1 LGHNA and CDR2 YSLEER. This CDR3 spans 15 amino acids.

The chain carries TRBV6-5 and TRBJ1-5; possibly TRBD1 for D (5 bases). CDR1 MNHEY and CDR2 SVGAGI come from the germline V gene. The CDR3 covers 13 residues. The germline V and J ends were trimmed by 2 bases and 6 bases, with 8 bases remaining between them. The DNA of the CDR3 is TGTGCCAGCAGTTACGGGACCCTTCAGCCCCAGCATTTT. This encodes CASSYGTLQPQHF.

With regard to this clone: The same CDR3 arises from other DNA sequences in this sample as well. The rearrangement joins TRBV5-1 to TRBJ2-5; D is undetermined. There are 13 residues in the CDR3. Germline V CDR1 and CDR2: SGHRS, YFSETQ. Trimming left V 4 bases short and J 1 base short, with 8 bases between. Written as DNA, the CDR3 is TGCGCCAGCAGCCTTAATACCCAAGAGACCCAGTACTTC. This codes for CASSLNTQETQYF.

Here the CDR3 DNA reads TGTGCCAGCAGGTACAGGACCTCTGGAAACACCATATATTTT. Encoded protein: CASRYRTSGNTIYF. The chain joins TRBV6-5 to TRBJ1-3; possibly TRBD1 for D (5 bases). Germline lookup yields CDR1 MNHEY and CDR2 SVGAGI. CDR3 length: 14 residues. Trimming removed 6 bases at V and 0 bases at J, with 9 bases between.

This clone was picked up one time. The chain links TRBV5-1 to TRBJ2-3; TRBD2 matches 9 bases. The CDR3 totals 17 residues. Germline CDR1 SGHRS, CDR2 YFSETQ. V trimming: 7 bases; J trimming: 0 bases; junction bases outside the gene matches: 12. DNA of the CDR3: TGCGCCAGCTCACAGCGGGGGGCAACCCTAAGCACAGATACGCAGTATTTT. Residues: CASSQRGATLSTDTQYF. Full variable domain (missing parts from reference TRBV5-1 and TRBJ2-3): KAGVTQTPRYLIKTRGQQVTLSCSPISGHRSVSWYQQTPGQGLQFLFEYFSETQRNKGNFPGRFSGRQFSNSRSEMNVSTLELGDSALYLCASSQRGATLSTDTQYFGPGTRLTVL.

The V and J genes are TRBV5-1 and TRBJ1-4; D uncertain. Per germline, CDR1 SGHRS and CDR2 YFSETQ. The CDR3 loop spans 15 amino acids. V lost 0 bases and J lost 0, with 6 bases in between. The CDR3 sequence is CASSLESATNEKLFF. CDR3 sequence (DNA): TGCGCCAGCAGCTTGGAGTCGGCAACTAATGAAAAACTGTTTTTT.

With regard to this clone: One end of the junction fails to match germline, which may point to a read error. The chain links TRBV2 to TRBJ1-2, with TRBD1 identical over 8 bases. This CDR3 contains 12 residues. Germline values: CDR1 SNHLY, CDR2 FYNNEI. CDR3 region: CASKPGQDLGAF. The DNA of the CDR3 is TGTGCCAGCAAACCGGGACAGGACCTTGGCGCCTTC.

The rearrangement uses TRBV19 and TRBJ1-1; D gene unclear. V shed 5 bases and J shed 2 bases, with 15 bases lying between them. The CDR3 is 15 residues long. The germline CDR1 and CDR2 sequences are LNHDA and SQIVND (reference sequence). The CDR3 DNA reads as TGTGCCAGTAGTCCCCTAAGACACGAAAACACTGAAGCTTTCTTT. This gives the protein CASSPLRHENTEAFF.

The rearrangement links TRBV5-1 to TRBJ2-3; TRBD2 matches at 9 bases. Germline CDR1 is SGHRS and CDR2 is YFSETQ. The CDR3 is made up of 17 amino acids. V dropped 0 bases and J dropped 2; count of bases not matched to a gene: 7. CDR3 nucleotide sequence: TGCGCCAGCAGCTTGGCCGTGGGCGGGGGGGCCACAGATACGCAGTATTTT. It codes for CASSLAVGGGATDTQYF.

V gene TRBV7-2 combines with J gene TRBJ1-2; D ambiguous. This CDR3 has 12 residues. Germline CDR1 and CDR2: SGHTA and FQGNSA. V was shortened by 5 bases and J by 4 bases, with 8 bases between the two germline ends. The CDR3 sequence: CASSVDIYGYTF. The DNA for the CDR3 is TGTGCCAGCAGCGTAGACATCTATGGCTACACCTTC.

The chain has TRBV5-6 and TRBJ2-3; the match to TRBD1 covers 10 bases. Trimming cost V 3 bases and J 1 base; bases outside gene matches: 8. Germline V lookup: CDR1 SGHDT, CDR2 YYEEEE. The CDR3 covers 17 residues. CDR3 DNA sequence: TGTGCCAGCAGCTCCAGGACAGGGGGTTCGGGCACAGATACGCAGTATTTT. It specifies CASSSRTGGSGTDTQYF.

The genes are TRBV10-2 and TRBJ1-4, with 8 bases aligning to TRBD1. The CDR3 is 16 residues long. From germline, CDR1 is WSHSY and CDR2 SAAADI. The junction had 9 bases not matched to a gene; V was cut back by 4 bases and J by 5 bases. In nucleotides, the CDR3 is TGCGCCAGCAGTGGGGGCAGGGGGCAAGGGAATGAAAAACTGTTTTTT. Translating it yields CASSGGRGQGNEKLFF.

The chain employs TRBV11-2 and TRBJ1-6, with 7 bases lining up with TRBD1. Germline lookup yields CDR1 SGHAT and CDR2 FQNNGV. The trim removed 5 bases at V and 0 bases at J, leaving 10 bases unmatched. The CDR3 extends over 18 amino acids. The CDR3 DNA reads TGTGCCAGCAGCCCAACGGGACAGAGAGGCTCCTATAATTCACCCCTCCACTTT. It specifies CASSPTGQRGSYNSPLHF.

The CDR3 bases are TGTGCCAGCAGCTCGCCCGGACGGCACTATGGCTACACCTTC. It specifies CASSSPGRHYGYTF. The chain carries TRBV7-2 and TRBJ1-2; D gene ambiguous. CDR1 SGHTA and CDR2 FQGNSA come from the germline V gene. V was pared by 4 bases and J by 3 bases, with 12 bases between. The CDR3 length is 14 residues.

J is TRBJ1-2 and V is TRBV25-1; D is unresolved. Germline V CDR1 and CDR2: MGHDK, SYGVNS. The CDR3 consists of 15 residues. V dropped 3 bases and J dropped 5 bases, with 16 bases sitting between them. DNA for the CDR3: TGTGCCAGCAGTGATCTCCTTGGGCCTCTTTATGGCTACACCTTC. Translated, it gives CASSDLLGPLYGYTF.

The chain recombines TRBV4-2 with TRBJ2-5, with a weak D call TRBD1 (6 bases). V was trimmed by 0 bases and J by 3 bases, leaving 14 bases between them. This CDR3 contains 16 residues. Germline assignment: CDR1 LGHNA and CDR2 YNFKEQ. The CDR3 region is CASSQDIQGPEETQYF. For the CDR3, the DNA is TGTGCCAGCAGCCAAGATATTCAGGGGCCGGAAGAGACCCAGTACTTC.

The CDR3 region has the DNA TGTGCCAGCAGTTTGTCCCGGACAGGGACCTATGGCTACACCTTC. This codes for CASSLSRTGTYGYTF. The chain employs TRBV28 and TRBJ1-2; the match to TRBD1 covers 8 bases. The CDR3 length is 15 residues. CDR1 is MDHEN, CDR2 SYDVKM, per germline. V shed 3 bases and J 4 bases; nucleotides not matched to a gene: 7.

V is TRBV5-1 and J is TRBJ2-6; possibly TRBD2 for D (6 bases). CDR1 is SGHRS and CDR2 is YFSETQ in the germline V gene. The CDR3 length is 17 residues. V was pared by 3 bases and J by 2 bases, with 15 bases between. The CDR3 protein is CASSWGRDSTGANVLTF. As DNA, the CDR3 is TGCGCCAGCAGCTGGGGACGGGACTCCACTGGGGCCAACGTCCTGACTTTC.

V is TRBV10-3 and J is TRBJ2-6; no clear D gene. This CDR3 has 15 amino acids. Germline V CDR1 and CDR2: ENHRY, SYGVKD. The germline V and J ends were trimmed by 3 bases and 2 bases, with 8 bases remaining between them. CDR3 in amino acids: CAISDIGTGANVLTF. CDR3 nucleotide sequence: TGTGCCATCAGTGACATAGGGACTGGGGCCAACGTCCTGACTTTC.

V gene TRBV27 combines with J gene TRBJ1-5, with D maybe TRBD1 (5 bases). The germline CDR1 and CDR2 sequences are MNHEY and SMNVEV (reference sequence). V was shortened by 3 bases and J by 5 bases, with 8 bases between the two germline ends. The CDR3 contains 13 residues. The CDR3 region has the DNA TGTGCCAGCAGTTTGACAGCCTATCAGCCCCAGCATTTT. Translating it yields CASSLTAYQPQHF.

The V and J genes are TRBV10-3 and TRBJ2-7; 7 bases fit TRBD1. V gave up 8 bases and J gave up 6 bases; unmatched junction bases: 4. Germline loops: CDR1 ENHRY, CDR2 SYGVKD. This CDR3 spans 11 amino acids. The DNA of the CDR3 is TGTGCCATCTCACAGGGGTCCGAGCAGTACTTC. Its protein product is CAISQGSEQYF.

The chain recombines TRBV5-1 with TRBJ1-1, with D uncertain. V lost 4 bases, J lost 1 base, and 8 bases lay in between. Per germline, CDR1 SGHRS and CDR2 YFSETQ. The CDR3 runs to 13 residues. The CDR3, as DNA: TGCGCCAGCAGCCCCAATTGGAACACTGAAGCTTTCTTT. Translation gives CASSPNWNTEAFF. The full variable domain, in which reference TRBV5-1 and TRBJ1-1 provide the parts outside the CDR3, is KAGVTQTPRYLIKTRGQQVTLSCSPISGHRSVSWYQQTPGQGLQFLFEYFSETQRNKGNFPGRFSGRQFSNSRSEMNVSTLELGDSALYLCASSPNWNTEAFFGQGTRLTVV.

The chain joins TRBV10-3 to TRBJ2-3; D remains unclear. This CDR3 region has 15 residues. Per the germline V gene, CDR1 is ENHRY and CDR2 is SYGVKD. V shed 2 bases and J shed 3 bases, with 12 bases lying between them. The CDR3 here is CAISEGFAGTDTQYF. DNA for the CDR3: TGTGCCATCAGTGAGGGGTTCGCCGGGACAGATACGCAGTATTTT.

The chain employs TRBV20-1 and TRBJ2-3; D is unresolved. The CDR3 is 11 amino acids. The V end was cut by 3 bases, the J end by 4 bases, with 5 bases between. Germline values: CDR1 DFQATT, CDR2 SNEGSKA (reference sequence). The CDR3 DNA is TGCAGTGCTAGGAGACCAGATACGCAGTATTTT. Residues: CSARRPDTQYF.

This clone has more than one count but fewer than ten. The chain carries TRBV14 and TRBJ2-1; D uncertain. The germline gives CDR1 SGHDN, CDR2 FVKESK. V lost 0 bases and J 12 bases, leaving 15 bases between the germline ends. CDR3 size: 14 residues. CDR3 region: CASSQDYVPSGQFF. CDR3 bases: TGTGCCAGCAGCCAAGATTATGTACCCTCGGGGCAGTTCTTC. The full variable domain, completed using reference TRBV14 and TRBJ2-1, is EAGVTQFPSHSVIEKGQTVTLRCDPISGHDNLYWYRRVMGKEIKFLLHFVKESKQDESGMPNNRFLAERTGGTYSTLKVQPAELEDSGVYFCASSQDYVPSGQFFGPGTRLTVL.

CDR3 sequence: CASSERDRGLNYGYTF. CDR3 coding DNA: TGTGCCAGCAGCGAGCGGGACAGGGGACTTAACTATGGCTACACCTTC. The rearrangement links TRBV5-4 to TRBJ1-2, with 10 bases fitting TRBD1. V lost 4 bases, J lost 1 base, and 7 bases stayed unmatched. The CDR3 extends over 16 amino acids. Germline V gene sequence: CDR1 SGHNT, CDR2 YYREEE (reference sequence).

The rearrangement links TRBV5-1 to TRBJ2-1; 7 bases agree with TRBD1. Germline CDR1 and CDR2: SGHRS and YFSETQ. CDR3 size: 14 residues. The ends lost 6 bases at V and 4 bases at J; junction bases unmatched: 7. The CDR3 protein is CASTRDSTYNEQFF. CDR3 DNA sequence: TGCGCCAGCACCCGGGACAGCACGTACAATGAGCAGTTCTTC.

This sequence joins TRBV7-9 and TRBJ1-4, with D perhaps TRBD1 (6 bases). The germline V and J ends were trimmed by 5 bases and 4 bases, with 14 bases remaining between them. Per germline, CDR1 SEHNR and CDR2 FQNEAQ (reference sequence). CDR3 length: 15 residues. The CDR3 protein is CASSRNQGINEKLFF. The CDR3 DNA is TGTGCCAGCAGCCGAAACCAGGGGATTAATGAAAAACTGTTTTTT.